The 6 T cell receptor beta chains listed next were all sequenced from one sample in a study of identical twins. TCRdb itself ran the 5' RACE reads through MiXCR, one entry per CDR3 protein. This table holds 400,000 to 500,000 distinct CDR3 sequences, less than 20% found once. Sequenced: naive T cells sorted from blood. The receptors derive from a man aged 50 or older in good health.

This chain uses TRBV4-3 with TRBJ2-1, with D hard to call. CDR1 is LGHNA, CDR2 YSLEER, per germline. The CDR3 has 16 amino acids. Trimming cost V 0 bases and J 4 bases, with 13 bases left between them. CDR3 sequence: CASSQDPTIFYNEQFF. The CDR3 DNA reads TGCGCCAGCAGCCAAGATCCTACGATATTTTACAATGAGCAGTTCTTC.

The chain links TRBV5-1 to TRBJ2-7, with no clear D. The germline V and J ends were trimmed by 5 bases and 2 bases, with 14 bases remaining between them. Per the germline V gene, CDR1 is SGHRS and CDR2 is YFSETQ. This CDR3 spans 14 amino acids. The CDR3 sequence: CASRPSTGTYEQYF. The CDR3 nucleotides are TGCGCCAGCAGACCCTCAACTGGGACCTACGAGCAGTACTTC.

V usage is TRBV7-8 and J usage is TRBJ2-7, with TRBD1 matching 7 bases. V trimming: 0 bases; J trimming: 5 bases; junction bases outside the gene matches: 4. Germline V gene lookup returns CDR1 SGHVS and CDR2 FQNEAQ. The CDR3 covers 14 residues. In DNA form, the CDR3 reads TGTGCCAGCAGCTTAGCCCAGGGGGTACACGAGCAGTACTTC. The encoded protein is CASSLAQGVHEQYF.

This clonotype has more than one count but fewer than ten. The V gene is TRBV12-3 or TRBV12-4, the J gene TRBJ2-7, with TRBD1 identical over 9 bases. J gave up 5 bases and V 7 bases, and 9 bases lay outside the gene matches. This CDR3 is built from 14 residues. Here the CDR3 reads CASTNRDRDHEQYF. The CDR3 DNA reads TGTGCCAGCACCAACCGGGACAGGGACCACGAGCAGTACTTC.

Ten or more counts support this clonotype. V usage is TRBV27 and J usage is TRBJ2-3, with 9 bases aligning to TRBD1. Germline V CDR1 and CDR2: MNHEY, SMNVEV (reference sequence). Losses at the gene ends were 8 bases for V and 5 bases for J; bases not matched to a gene: 11. This CDR3 contains 15 residues. Written as DNA, the CDR3 is TGTGCCAGCGGCTTATCCGGGACAGGGAGAGATACGCAGTATTTT. Protein sequence: CASGLSGTGRDTQYF.

The chain has TRBV7-8 and TRBJ2-3, with D possibly matching TRBD1 (6 bases). The CDR3 runs 16 residues. V was trimmed by 0 bases and J by 7 bases, leaving 17 bases between them. Germline-derived CDR1 and CDR2 are SGHVS and FQNEAQ. CDR3 bases: TGTGCCAGCAGCTTAGCTAGGCCGGCAGGGGTTAATACGCAGTATTTT. Protein sequence: CASSLARPAGVNTQYF.